The 9 T cell receptor beta chains listed next were all sequenced from one sample in a study of persistence of HIV-infected CD4 T cells. Their recognized antigens are unknown. An overlapping HIV-1 Gag peptide pool stimulated these cells at 0.85 to 1 ug/peptide/mL. Sorting of responding CD4+ T cells relied on upregulated CD40 ligand together with CD69. The immunoSEQ assay was version 4, run in survey mode. The table came from immunoSEQ multiplex PCR; TCRdb's copy has only in-frame clones and leaves some out. The sample includes some 30,000 clones, roughly three quarters of them seen just once. The source material was CD4+ T cells sorted from PBMCs after approximately 19-hour stimulation, sampled from a patient who received antiretroviral therapy. All receptors derive from an adult man with HIV who was CMV-seropositive.

V and J are TRBV9 and TRBJ1-3, with a weak D call TRBD1 (5 bases). Germline assignment: CDR1 SGDLS and CDR2 YYNGEE. Trimming shortened V by 3 bases and J by 1 base, and 11 bases separated the two germline ends. CDR3 length: 15 amino acids. Here the CDR3 reads CASSARQSSGNTIYF. Here the CDR3 DNA reads TGTGCCAGCAGCGCGAGACAGAGTTCTGGAAACACCATATATTTT. The whole variable domain, filled in from reference TRBV9 and TRBJ1-3, reads DSGVTQTPKHLITATGQRVTLRCSPRSGDLSVYWYQQSLDQGLQFLIQYYNGEERAKGNILERFSAQQFPDLHSELNLSSLELGDSALYFCASSARQSSGNTIYFGEGSWLTVV.

This clone is termed medium-sized. This rearrangement joins TRBV28 to TRBJ1-1, with D perhaps TRBD1 (5 bases). CDR1 is MDHEN and CDR2 is SYDVKM in the germline V gene. The CDR3 is made up of 12 amino acids. The CDR3 DNA is TGTGCTTTGAGGGGTGTGGGCACTGAAGCTTTCTTT. It translates to CALRGVGTEAFF.

The rearrangement joins TRBV7-9 to TRBJ1-6; the D gene is possibly TRBD1 (5 bases). Germline lookup yields CDR1 SEHNR and CDR2 FQNEAQ (reference sequence). Trimming took 5 bases from V and 10 from J, leaving 12 bases between them. This CDR3 region has 13 residues. CDR3: CASSLRQFSPLHF. DNA for the CDR3: TGTGCCAGCAGCCTTCGACAGTTCTCACCCCTCCACTTT.

V gene TRBV3-1 (or the pseudogene TRBV3-2) combines with J gene TRBJ1-1, with a possible D match to TRBD1 (5 bases). The CDR3 is made up of 14 amino acids. V lost 1 base to trimming and J lost 1 base, with 7 bases between them. CDR1 is LGHDT and CDR2 is YNNKEL in the germline V gene (reference sequence). The CDR3 DNA reads TGTGCCAGCAGCCAAGGGACACCGAACACTGAAGCTTTCTTT. Protein sequence: CASSQGTPNTEAFF.

The chain combines TRBV28 with TRBJ2-2; D gene ambiguous. The V gene's germline CDR1 is MDHEN and CDR2 SYDVKM. Trimming removed 8 bases from V and 5 bases from J, with 18 bases in between. The CDR3 contains 15 residues. DNA of the CDR3: TGTGCCAGCTCGAGACCCGGGTATGGAACCGGGGAGCTGTTTTTT. Encoded protein: CASSRPGYGTGELFF.

The CDR3 coding sequence is TGTGCCAGCAGTGAATGGGCAGGGGGCGCCTATGGCTACACCTTC. Its translation is CASSEWAGGAYGYTF. V gene TRBV6-1 combines with J gene TRBJ1-2; 8 positions agree with TRBD1. This CDR3 has 15 residues. Germline V gives CDR1 MNHNS, CDR2 SASEGT. V lost 2 bases, J lost 4 bases, and 6 bases stayed unmatched.

The chain employs TRBV27 and TRBJ2-7; D unclear. The CDR3 has 15 amino acids. CDR1 is MNHEY, CDR2 SMNVEV, per germline (reference sequence). V dropped 3 bases and J dropped 0 bases, with 12 bases sitting between them. CDR3 nucleotide sequence: TGTGCCAGCAGTTTTGACCGGACGGCCTCCTACGAGCAGTACTTC. Protein product: CASSFDRTASYEQYF.

The V gene is TRBV9, the J gene TRBJ1-4, with D maybe TRBD1 (6 bases). The ends were cut back, 3 bases at V and 4 bases at J, with 10 bases in the middle. The CDR3 has 14 amino acids. The germline gives CDR1 SGDLS, CDR2 YYNGEE. Here the CDR3 reads CASSGGGVNEKLFF. The CDR3 DNA reads as TGTGCCAGCAGCGGAGGGGGGGTTAATGAAAAACTGTTTTTT.

The chain links TRBV21-1 to TRBJ2-4. TRBV21-1 is a pseudogene segment. This CDR3 spans 13 amino acids. The CDR3: CASAGPRVNIQYF. For the CDR3, the DNA is TGTGCCAGCGCCGGGCCGCGAGTGAACATTCAGTACTTC.